A single sample is the source of the 22 T cell receptor beta chains below, sequenced in a study of T cells in Graves' hyperthyroidism and ophthalmopathy. Amplification yielded TCR beta CDR3 regions, with RNA transcripts as the source. TCR CDR3 underwent first-round RT-PCR with the HTBI primer set. TCRdb reanalysed the multiplex PCR reads using MiXCR and keeps one entry per CDR3 protein. This sample carries about 250,000 distinct CDR3 sequences, approximately 24% of them seen once, and the ten largest clones take 30% to 40%. Sequenced: blood. The receptors come from a woman aged 40-49 years with Graves' ophthalmopathy.

The V call is TRBV27, the J call TRBJ1-5; D unclear. V lost 3 bases and J 4 bases, leaving 10 bases between the germline ends. The germline V gene encodes CDR1 MNHEY and CDR2 SMNVEV (reference sequence). The CDR3 is made up of 14 amino acids. The CDR3 bases are TGTGCCAGCAGTTTTCTGAAGGGTAATCAGCCCCAGCATTTT. Its translation: CASSFLKGNQPQHF.

This clonotype showed up many times. The V gene is TRBV2, the J gene TRBJ1-1, with a possible D match to TRBD1 (6 bases). There are 15 residues in the CDR3. The germline V gene has CDR1 SNHLY and CDR2 FYNNEI. V dropped 6 bases and J dropped 1 base, with 15 bases sitting between them. The CDR3 DNA reads TGTGCCAGCAGGGGCGGGGGGGCTAGGAACACTGAAGCTTTCTTT. Its protein product is CASRGGGARNTEAFF.

For this clonotype: Possible read error: a much larger clone is one base away. This sequence joins TRBV10-2 and TRBJ2-7; 10 nucleotides line up with TRBD2. V lost 2 bases, J lost 6 bases, and 10 bases stayed unmatched. Germline CDR1 WSHSY, CDR2 SAAADI. The CDR3 contains 16 residues. CDR3 nucleotide sequence: TGCGCCAGCAGTGAGGGGGCTAGCGGGAGCCTAGGCGAGCAGTACTTC. Its translation is CASSEGASGSLGEQYF.

This clonotype was found many times. J is TRBJ2-2 and V is TRBV20-1; D gene ambiguous. The CDR3 covers 11 residues. V was pared by 5 bases and J by 5 bases, with 6 bases between. Per germline, CDR1 DFQATT and CDR2 SNEGSKA (reference sequence). The CDR3 region has the DNA TGCAGTGCTCCTAGGACCGGGGAGCTGTTTTTT. It translates to CSAPRTGELFF.

This clonotype showed up many times. This chain links TRBV12-3 or TRBV12-4 with TRBJ2-3; 7 bases are a match to TRBD2. This CDR3 comprises 14 residues. The ends lost 7 bases at V and 0 bases at J; junction bases unmatched: 4. DNA for the CDR3: TGTGCCAGCAAGCGGGACTATAGCACAGATACGCAGTATTTT. It codes for CASKRDYSTDTQYF.

The chain uses TRBV24-1 and TRBJ2-5, with 9 bases lining up with TRBD1. Looked up from germline, CDR1 is KGHDR and CDR2 is SFDVKD. The V and J ends lost 7 bases and 4 bases, in that order; junction bases with no gene match: 9. The CDR3 length is 15 residues. The CDR3: CATSRNRGRGETQYF. Written as DNA, the CDR3 is TGTGCCACCAGCCGGAACAGGGGGCGCGGAGAGACCCAGTACTTC.

This clonotype came up a few times. V usage is TRBV20-1 and J usage is TRBJ2-4, with D possibly TRBD2 on 5 matching bases. Looked up from germline, CDR1 is DFQATT and CDR2 is SNEGSKA (reference sequence). This CDR3 spans 16 amino acids. V lost 2 bases and J lost 6, with 20 bases in between. CDR3 DNA: TGCAGTGCTAGATTTCAGGAGCCGGGGATGGGAAACATTCAGTACTTC. Translated, it gives CSARFQEPGMGNIQYF.

This clonotype was counted at least ten times. V gene TRBV5-1 combines with J gene TRBJ2-1; 10 bases are a match to TRBD2. Germline V gene lookup returns CDR1 SGHRS and CDR2 YFSETQ. Trimming at V came to 1 base and at J to 2 bases, leaving 12 bases not matched to a gene. The CDR3 consists of 19 residues. CDR3 amino acids: CASSLTGPYGLAAYNEQFF. CDR3 nucleotide sequence: TGCGCCAGCAGCTTGACGGGACCATACGGACTAGCGGCCTACAATGAGCAGTTCTTC.

This chain joins TRBV12-3 or TRBV12-4 and TRBJ1-2; 8 nucleotides match TRBD1. The CDR3 consists of 16 residues. V shed 6 bases, J shed 8 bases, and the junction held 17 bases outside the gene matches. Here the CDR3 reads CASSPISTGAPYGYTF. In DNA form, the CDR3 reads TGTGCCAGCAGCCCCATCTCGACAGGGGCCCCCTACGGCTACACCTTC.

This clonotype has at least ten counts. The chain combines TRBV11-1 with TRBJ1-1; D gene ambiguous. Germline V lookup: CDR1 SGHAT, CDR2 FQDESV (reference sequence). Trimming cost V 1 base and J 6 bases, with 9 bases left between them. The CDR3 consists of 13 residues. DNA for the CDR3: TGTGCCAGCAGCTTAGTTGGATTGTCTGAAGCTTTCTTT. This gives the protein CASSLVGLSEAFF.

This clonotype was seen ten or more times. The rearrangement joins TRBV4-1 to TRBJ1-1, with a weak D call TRBD1 (5 bases). The CDR3 is 14 residues long. Trimming cost V 3 bases and J 4 bases, with 12 bases left between them. In germline, CDR1 is MGHRA, CDR2 YSYEKL. The chain's CDR3 is CASSQGWGSTEAFF. The CDR3 nucleotides read TGCGCCAGCAGCCAGGGTTGGGGGAGCACTGAAGCTTTCTTT.

This clonotype was counted at least ten times. The V and J genes are TRBV9 and TRBJ1-5; D is undetermined. There are 14 residues in the CDR3. V dropped 0 bases and J dropped 7 bases, with 11 bases sitting between them. Germline V gene sequence: CDR1 SGDLS, CDR2 YYNGEE. The CDR3 protein is CASSVAGSGQPQHF. CDR3 nucleotides: TGTGCCAGCAGCGTAGCCGGGTCGGGACAGCCCCAGCATTTT.

V gene TRBV12-3 or TRBV12-4 combines with J gene TRBJ2-7, with D possibly being TRBD1 (5 bases). The CDR3 contains 15 residues. Trimming cost V 5 bases and J 0 bases, with 14 bases left between them. This CDR3 reads CASSRPTDSSYEQYF. The CDR3, as DNA: TGTGCCAGCAGTAGACCGACAGACAGCTCCTACGAGCAGTACTTC.

This clonotype was observed many times. The J gene is TRBJ1-5, the V gene TRBV19, with D possibly being TRBD1 (5 bases). Germline CDR1 and CDR2: LNHDA and SQIVND (reference sequence). This CDR3 region has 14 residues. The V and J ends lost 9 bases and 4 bases respectively, with 16 bases between them. CDR3 sequence: CASGGTFGNQPQHF. In DNA form, the CDR3 reads TGTGCCAGCGGGGGGACCTTTGGGAATCAGCCCCAGCATTTT.

The chain is built from TRBV29-1 and TRBJ2-7, with 10 positions matching TRBD1. The CDR3 covers 12 residues. The trim removed 6 bases at V and 5 bases at J, leaving 4 bases unmatched. The germline gives CDR1 SQVTM, CDR2 ANQGSEA. CDR3 residues: CSVTDRGHEQYF. Written as DNA, the CDR3 is TGCAGCGTAACAGACAGGGGGCACGAGCAGTACTTC.

Many counts were recorded for this clonotype. The V and J genes are TRBV13 and TRBJ2-7; TRBD2 matches 11 bases. Trimming cost V 4 bases and J 6 bases; bases outside gene matches: 11. Germline lookup yields CDR1 PRHDT and CDR2 FYEKMQ (reference sequence). The CDR3 is 16 residues long. CDR3 DNA: TGTGCCAGCAGCTCACAGACTAGCGGGAAGCGGGCCGAGCAGTACTTC. It encodes CASSSQTSGKRAEQYF.

This clonotype has at least ten counts. V gene TRBV27 combines with J gene TRBJ1-1; 8 bases are a match to TRBD1. The CDR3 runs to 14 residues. Germline V gives CDR1 MNHEY, CDR2 SMNVEV (reference sequence). V dropped 6 bases and J dropped 4; count of bases not matched to a gene: 7. CDR3 sequence (DNA): TGTGCCAGCAGCCCCGGGACAGGTGGCACTGAAGCTTTCTTT. Its protein product is CASSPGTGGTEAFF.

Comments on this clonotype: A read error is possible here, since a much larger clone lies one base away. This chain joins TRBV20-1 and TRBJ1-5; D is unclear. This CDR3 has 13 amino acids. The germline gives CDR1 DFQATT, CDR2 SNEGSKA (reference sequence). Here the CDR3 DNA reads TGCAGTGCTGGTAGTTATAGCTATCAGCCCCAGCATTTT. Translation gives CSAGSYSYQPQHF.

This clonotype was observed a single time. The CDR3 DNA reads TGTGCCAGCAGTCGGAGGGACCCAGGTCAGCCCCAGCATTTT. This encodes CASSRRDPGQPQHF. The rearrangement links TRBV2 to TRBJ1-5, with D tentatively TRBD1 (5 bases). Trimming took 5 bases from V and 6 from J, leaving 14 bases between them. Germline CDR1 and CDR2: SNHLY and FYNNEI. This CDR3 is built from 14 residues.

There are many counts of this clonotype. This CDR3 is CASSPTPGHETEAFF. The CDR3 DNA reads TGCGCCAGCAGCCCCACTCCGGGACACGAAACTGAAGCTTTCTTT. The J gene is TRBJ1-1, the V gene TRBV4-1; perhaps TRBD1 as D (6 bases). The CDR3 covers 15 residues. Trimming removed 4 bases at V and 5 bases at J, with 17 bases between. Looked up from germline, CDR1 is MGHRA and CDR2 is YSYEKL.

V usage is TRBV6-1 and J usage is TRBJ1-1; TRBD1 aligns across 12 bases. This CDR3 has 14 residues. V lost 5 bases and J lost 7; bases outside the gene matches: 5. Germline V CDR1 and CDR2: MNHNS, SASEGT. The CDR3 DNA is TGTGCCAGCAGTCGGGGGACAGGGGGCAGTGAAGCTTTCTTT. This sequence encodes CASSRGTGGSEAFF.

This clonotype has at least ten counts. The V call is TRBV6-1, the J call TRBJ1-1, with D possibly being TRBD1 (6 bases). Germline CDR1 MNHNS, CDR2 SASEGT. Between the trimmed V and J ends, which lost 5 bases and 5 bases, there was a span of 15 bases. The CDR3 length is 14 residues. This CDR3 is CASSPSGGVTEAFF. CDR3 DNA: TGTGCCAGCAGTCCAAGCGGGGGCGTGACTGAAGCTTTCTTT.